A selection of T cell receptor beta chains follows, all from one sample in a study of T cells in Graves' hyperthyroidism and ophthalmopathy. TCRdb recomputed calls from the multiplex PCR reads with MiXCR, one row per CDR3 protein. The table records approximately 410,000 distinct CDR3 sequences, roughly 14% of them present only once. Sequencing input: blood. These receptor sequences come from a man aged 18 to 30 with Graves' ophthalmopathy. Both conserved end residues are part of each CDR3. Fields, in order: J gene, CDR3 length, V gene, CDR3 protein.

TRBJ2-7 12 TRBV13 CAIRTGSLEQYF
TRBJ2-7 13 TRBV7-9 CASRGAVDYEQYF
TRBJ2-7 14 TRBV18 CASSQGARWDEQYF
TRBJ1-2 16 TRBV6-6 CASSYLPDRAHYGYTF
TRBJ2-1 15 TRBV20-1 CSKKTGTANYNEQFF
TRBJ1-2 12 TRBV6-1 CASSRTAGGYTF
TRBJ1-4 14 TRBV12-5 CASGFGARGEKLFF
TRBJ2-1 15 TRBV4-1 CASSGWAGEYNEQFF
TRBJ1-1 14 TRBV25-1 CASSTSGRPNEAFF
TRBJ2-7 15 TRBV27 CASSLSEDRAYEQYF
TRBJ2-1 12 TRBV24-1 CATSGASNEQFF
TRBJ1-4 14 TRBV6-1 CASSELGGGEKLFF
TRBJ2-3 16 TRBV18 CASSPYGQTLADTQYF
TRBJ2-7 13 TRBV6-1 CASKRTGPYEQYF
TRBJ2-3 14 TRBV24-1 CATSAMSATDTQYF
TRBJ2-1 16 TRBV24-1 CATSDPNRDRGHEQFF
TRBJ2-5 13 TRBV20-1 CSARGTGRETQYF
TRBJ2-2 15 TRBV18 CASSRTSENTGELFF
TRBJ1-6 14 TRBV6-1 CASMRGYNNSPLHF
TRBJ2-5 17 TRBV12-3/TRBV12-4 CASSLGSRLPLQETQYF
TRBJ2-5 15 TRBV5-6 CASSLTSGGMETQYF
TRBJ2-1 17 TRBV27 CASSARLRGRADNEQFF
TRBJ1-2 15 TRBV12-3/TRBV12-4 CASRKLDRGPEGYTF
TRBJ2-3 12 TRBV5-4 CASSFSPGTQYF
TRBJ2-1 13 TRBV19 CASASETYNEQFF
TRBJ2-2 15 TRBV5-1 CASEGTGAGTGELFF
TRBJ1-2 12 TRBV20-1 CSAPRSRYGYTF
TRBJ2-1 17 TRBV6-5 CASSYFRVGQGGNEQFF
TRBJ2-7 12 TRBV30 CAWRSGYYEQYF
TRBJ1-2 14 TRBV6-1 CASSFGQGDYGYTF
TRBJ2-1 15 TRBV7-8 CASSGFGVLYNEQFF
TRBJ2-2 14 TRBV30 CAWSSSGIAGELFF
TRBJ1-5 16 TRBV19 CASSISRGASNQPQHF
TRBJ2-7 15 TRBV6-1 CASSHHPGQGYEQYF
TRBJ1-5 15 TRBV7-2 CASSLQEGIAQPQHF
TRBJ2-3 14 TRBV10-1 CASSETAGPDTQYF
TRBJ2-1 12 TRBV20-1 CSAATDYNEQFF
TRBJ2-1 13 TRBV12-3/TRBV12-4 CASFAYRGNEQFF
TRBJ2-3 15 TRBV6-1 CASSRGLARTDTQYF
TRBJ2-1 14 TRBV30 CAWSKGAGAAEQFF
TRBJ2-5 16 TRBV3-1 CASSQTSVRWEETQYF
TRBJ1-5 13 TRBV6-2/TRBV6-3 CASSYARGQPQHF
TRBJ1-1 13 TRBV19 CASSIFRNTEAFF
TRBJ1-6 14 TRBV30 CAWSVPFGGGSLHF
TRBJ1-4 16 TRBV5-4 CASSKGRGPPNEKLFF
TRBJ2-1 11 TRBV7-8 CASSLEREQFF
TRBJ2-1 14 TRBV5-1 CASRLATVLNEQFF
TRBJ1-2 13 TRBV27 CASRGRGNYGYTF
TRBJ2-3 14 TRBV6-1 CASRDSWESDTQYF
TRBJ2-5 16 TRBV6-2/TRBV6-3 CASSYGAGRFQETQYF